The rows below give T cell receptor beta chains drawn from one sample of a study of T cells in tumors after PD-1 blockade. Repertoires were generated with immunoSEQ multiplex PCR, while TCRdb's copy carries only in-frame clones and drops some. The data contain almost 35,000 clones, approximately 70% of them singletons. The specimen comprised PBMCs, sampled after anti-PD-1 treatment. These receptors came from a human donor with basal cell carcinoma. The CDR3 runs from the conserved cysteine through the conserved F or W. Clone size is shown for a subset of rows, as once, few, many or a class of expanded clone.

V gene: TRBV21-1; clone size: -; CDR3 protein: CASSTTAGGHYTGELFF
V gene: TRBV5-3; clone size: few; CDR3 protein: CARSLPVVSGATYEQYF
V gene: TRBV6-1; clone size: -; CDR3 protein: CASSEYPPSGRKETQYF
V gene: TRBV3-1/TRBV3-2; clone size: once; CDR3 protein: CASSPGTGNYEQYF
V gene: TRBV2; clone size: once; CDR3 protein: CASRPGMSGGYTF
V gene: TRBV4-3; clone size: few; CDR3 protein: CASSQVPMGRKYGYTF
V gene: TRBV4-3; clone size: -; CDR3 protein: CASSQGGVGEKLFF
V gene: TRBV5-5; clone size: few; CDR3 protein: CASSLQTGINEKLFF
V gene: TRBV29-1; clone size: -; CDR3 protein: CSVANGGYEQYF
V gene: TRBV24-1; clone size: -; CDR3 protein: CATSDQRKKETQYF
V gene: TRBV29-1; clone size: -; CDR3 protein: CSVADRGQPQHF
V gene: TRBV28; clone size: -; CDR3 protein: CASSTPLEPQHF
V gene: TRBV6-5; clone size: -; CDR3 protein: CASSGDLYEQYF
V gene: TRBV7-2; clone size: -; CDR3 protein: CASSWGTHQETQYF
V gene: TRBV4-1; clone size: -; CDR3 protein: CASSNPGLAGGGKQFF
V gene: TRBV10-3; clone size: -; CDR3 protein: CAISVTGDGYTF
V gene: TRBV2; clone size: -; CDR3 protein: CASSEFGGMAFF
V gene: TRBV28; clone size: -; CDR3 protein: CASSFSGGHQPQHF
V gene: TRBV4-1; clone size: -; CDR3 protein: CASSQESPGWPDTQYF
V gene: TRBV3-1/TRBV3-2; clone size: -; CDR3 protein: CASSQGMGQGAFF